These 10 T cell receptor beta chains were sequenced from one sample in a study of OX40 agonist ivuxolimab in advanced cancers. The protocol was immunoSEQ multiplex PCR, while the TCRdb copy is restricted to in-frame clones and leaves out a portion. The data contain approximately 32,000 clones, about nine tenths of them seen just once; the ten biggest clones take up 9.1%. The material sequenced was CD4+ or CD8+ T cells sorted from blood, taken in a trial of the OX40 agonist ivuxolimab. Receptor source: an adult with an advanced solid tumor such as melanoma, head and neck, liver or kidney cancer.

The gene calls are TRBV7-2 and TRBJ2-5; a weak D match, TRBD2 (7 bases). The germline gives CDR1 SGHTA, CDR2 FQGNSA. Trimming removed 4 bases from V and 4 bases from J, with 13 bases in between. The CDR3 consists of 14 residues. The CDR3 loop is CASSWGGPRETQYF. CDR3 bases: TGTGCCAGCAGCTGGGGGGGGCCTAGAGAGACCCAGTACTTC.

The J gene is TRBJ1-2, the V gene TRBV25-1, with D maybe TRBD1 (6 bases). V lost 6 bases and J 7 bases, leaving 15 bases between the germline ends. Germline V gene data show CDR1 as MGHDK and CDR2 as SYGVNS. The CDR3 is made up of 13 amino acids. In nucleotides, the CDR3 is TGTGCCAGCAGGGAGGGGGGCGGATCTGGCTACACCTTC. Its translation is CASREGGGSGYTF.

The chain joins TRBV19 to TRBJ1-5, with TRBD1 matching over 9 bases. V shed 1 base, J shed 2 bases, and the junction held 9 bases outside the gene matches. Looked up from germline, CDR1 is LNHDA and CDR2 is SQIVND (reference sequence). The CDR3 consists of 18 residues. This CDR3 is CASSIGTGVGYGNQPQHF. CDR3 in DNA: TGTGCCAGTAGTATAGGGACAGGGGTGGGGTATGGCAATCAGCCCCAGCATTTT.

This clone was detected once. The rearrangement uses TRBV14 and TRBJ1-1; possible D gene TRBD1, 5 bases. V was shortened by 0 bases and J by 2 bases, with 10 bases between the two germline ends. The CDR3 is made up of 15 amino acids. Germline assignment: CDR1 SGHDN and CDR2 FVKESK. CDR3 bases: TGTGCCAGCAGCCAAGATTCGGGACTAAACACTGAAGCTTTCTTT. Its translation: CASSQDSGLNTEAFF. Variable domain in full (rest from reference TRBV14 and TRBJ1-1): EAGVTQFPSHSVIEKGQTVTLRCDPISGHDNLYWYRRVMGKEIKFLLHFVKESKQDESGMPNNRFLAERTGGTYSTLKVQPAELEDSGVYFCASSQDSGLNTEAFFGQGTRLTVV.

The chain is built from TRBV30 and TRBJ2-3; TRBD2 is a possible D gene (5 bases). Germline-derived CDR1 and CDR2 are GTSNPN and SVGIG (reference sequence). The CDR3 has 12 residues. With 4 bases removed from V and 6 bases from J, the gap between germline ends came to 11 bases. The CDR3 coding sequence is TGTGCCTGGACCAACCAGCGGGATACGCAGTATTTT. As protein: CAWTNQRDTQYF.

The chain recombines TRBV21-1 with TRBJ2-7; the table's D call TRBD1 went unverified against the DNA. TRBV21-1 is a recognized pseudogene. The CDR3 loop spans 16 amino acids. DNA of the CDR3: TGTGCCAGCAGCTCCGACAAGAGCACAGGGGGAGCGGAGCAGTACTTC. It is translated as CASSSDKSTGGAEQYF.

The J gene is TRBJ2-1, the V gene TRBV2; no definite D call. This CDR3 region has 13 residues. V lost 4 bases to trimming and J lost 7 bases, with 11 bases between them. Germline CDR1 and CDR2: SNHLY and FYNNEI. The CDR3 DNA reads as TGTGCCAGCAGTGTTATTCGAGAGAATGAGCAGTTCTTC. It translates to CASSVIRENEQFF.

This sequence joins TRBV13 and TRBJ2-2; TRBD2 matches 14 bases. Germline loops: CDR1 PRHDT, CDR2 FYEKMQ (reference sequence). Unmatched junction bases numbered 5, after V lost 4 bases and J lost 4 bases. This CDR3 has 17 amino acids. The CDR3: CASSSGLAGVRTGELFF. DNA for the CDR3: TGTGCCAGCAGCTCGGGACTAGCGGGAGTTCGCACCGGGGAGCTGTTTTTT.

This chain joins TRBV6-6 and TRBJ2-3; 9 nucleotides agree with TRBD2. This CDR3 has 15 amino acids. Trimming took 2 bases from V and 5 from J; bases not matched to a gene: 5. From germline, CDR1 is MNHNY and CDR2 SVGAGI (reference sequence). CDR3 protein: CASSYVAGEVDTQYF. The CDR3 DNA reads as TGTGCCAGCAGTTACGTAGCGGGAGAAGTAGATACGCAGTATTTT.

The chain is built from TRBV28 and TRBJ2-7; D tentatively reads TRBD1 or TRBD2 (5 bases each). With 1 base removed from V and 3 bases from J, the gap between germline ends came to 13 bases. The CDR3 length is 15 residues. Germline V gene lookup returns CDR1 MDHEN and CDR2 SYDVKM. As DNA, the CDR3 is TGTGCCAGCAGTTTATTGGGGCCGGGGATCTACGAGCAGTACTTC. Protein: CASSLLGPGIYEQYF.